This T cell receptor beta chain appears in the sequencing data of a study of cytomegalovirus exposure and HLA in healthy donors. The study's findings and limits: A later analysis reported that several of the most significant clusters appeared to be linked to common viral pathogens, among them Epstein-Barr virus.

A note on this clone: Its target is not known.

V was cut by 1 base and J by 1 base, with 7 bases left in between. This CDR3 spans 13 amino acids. Germline V gives CDR1 SQVTM, CDR2 ANQGSEA. Vbeta (60) and Jbeta (13) primers were used in the PCR. TCRdb keeps only in-frame clones here, not all; method: immunoSEQ multiplex PCR. This sample contains roughly 190,000 clones. The sample was PBMCs. The sequence was collected from a woman in her late teens or twenties in good health and CMV-seropositive. The V gene is TRBV29-1, the J gene TRBJ2-5, with a tentative D call TRBD1 (6 bases). The CDR3 sequence is CSVEGTAQETQYF. CDR3 nucleotide sequence: TGCAGCGTTGAAGGGACAGCCCAAGAGACCCAGTACTTC.